This TCR beta chain was obtained from a study of cytomegalovirus exposure and HLA in healthy donors. The primer mix had 60 Vbeta and 13 Jbeta primers. Data came from immunoSEQ multiplex PCR; TCRdb stores just in-frame clones and leaves some out. Of 150,000 to 200,000 clones in the sample, roughly 77% were seen once. This CDR3 contains 14 residues. Germline V gene data show CDR1 as ENHRY and CDR2 as SYGVKD. The ends were cut back, 6 bases at V and 2 bases at J, with 14 bases in the middle. This clone appeared a few times. This clonotype originated in a woman aged 30 to 39 in good health and CMV-seropositive. The J gene is TRBJ2-7, the V gene TRBV10-3, with D possibly TRBD1 on 6 matching bases. Sequencing used PBMCs. The CDR3: CAIRPNTGTYEQYF. CDR3 coding DNA: TGTGCCATCAGGCCCAACACAGGGACCTACGAGCAGTACTTC.